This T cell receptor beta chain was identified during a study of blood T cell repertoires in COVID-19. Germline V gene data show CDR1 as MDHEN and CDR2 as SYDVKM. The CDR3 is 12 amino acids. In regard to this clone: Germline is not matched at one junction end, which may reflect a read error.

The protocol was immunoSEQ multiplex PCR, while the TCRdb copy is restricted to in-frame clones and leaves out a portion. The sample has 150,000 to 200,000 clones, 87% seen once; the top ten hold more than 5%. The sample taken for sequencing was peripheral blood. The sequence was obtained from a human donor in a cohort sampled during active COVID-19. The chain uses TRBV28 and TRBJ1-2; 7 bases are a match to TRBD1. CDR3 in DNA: TGTGCCAGCAGTTCCGGGACAGATGGCCACACCTTC. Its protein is CASSSGTDGHTF.